This is a list of T cell receptor beta chains from one sample in a study of T-cell memory formation after mild COVID-19. TCRdb called the 5' RACE reads again in MiXCR, with one record for every CDR3 protein. The sample includes about 340,000 distinct CDR3 sequences, more than 20% of them seen just once. Material for sequencing was PBMCs or a T cell subset sorted from them (not recorded which). These receptors originate from a man aged 18 to 35 who had mild COVID-19 (a few samples of this study predate the infection). Cell type and time point are not known. CDR3s include the opening cysteine and the closing phenylalanine or tryptophan. A D gene is named only where the DNA matches it firmly. Size is stated for part of the rows, as once, few or many counts, or as a class when the clone is expanded.

V: TRBV30
J: TRBJ2-7
size: few
D: TRBD2
DNA: TGTGCCTGGAGACCGGGACTAGAAATCCACGAGCAGTACTTC
CDR3: CAWRPGLEIHEQYF

V: TRBV10-3
J: TRBJ2-5
size: few
D: -
DNA: TGTGCCACTATCGACTCGATCGGGACCCAGTACTTC
CDR3: CATIDSIGTQYF

V: TRBV5-6
J: TRBJ1-2
size: few
D: -
DNA: TGTGCCAGCAGCTTTGGGGCCGGCTACACCTTC
CDR3: CASSFGAGYTF

V: TRBV7-8
J: TRBJ2-1
size: -
D: TRBD2
DNA: TGTGCCAGCTCACGGGCGGGAGACTCCTACAATGAGCAGTTCTTC
CDR3: CASSRAGDSYNEQFF

V: TRBV7-8
J: TRBJ2-7
size: -
D: -
DNA: TGTGCCAGCAGGCCCTGGACCTCGGTGGGGCAGTACTTC
CDR3: CASRPWTSVGQYF

V: TRBV7-2
J: TRBJ2-3
size: -
D: TRBD2
DNA: TGTGCCAGCAGCTTAACGGGGGGGATCGCAGATACGCAGTATTTT
CDR3: CASSLTGGIADTQYF

V: TRBV29-1
J: TRBJ1-1
size: few
D: -
DNA: TGCAGCGTTGAAGTCAGTGGGAACACTGAAGCTTTCTTT
CDR3: CSVEVSGNTEAFF

V: TRBV24-1
J: TRBJ1-2
size: few
D: TRBD1
DNA: TGTGCCACCAGTGATGACGGGACAGGGCCTAACTATGGCTACACCTTC
CDR3: CATSDDGTGPNYGYTF

V: TRBV5-4
J: TRBJ2-7
size: -
D: TRBD1
DNA: TGTGCCAGCAGCTTGGGGGGGACAGGGGGCTTCTACGAGCAGTACTTC
CDR3: CASSLGGTGGFYEQYF

V: TRBV6-5
J: TRBJ2-1
size: once
D: -
DNA: TGTGCCAGCAGTAACCGACACAATGAGCAGTTCTTC
CDR3: CASSNRHNEQFF

V: TRBV10-2
J: TRBJ1-2
size: many
D: -
DNA: TGCGCCAGCAGTGAGAAAACAGACTATGGCTACACCTTC
CDR3: CASSEKTDYGYTF

V: TRBV27
J: TRBJ2-3
size: -
D: -
DNA: TGTGCCAGCAATGCGATAGGGGGATGGGTGGGTACGCAGTATTTT
CDR3: CASNAIGGWVGTQYF

V: TRBV10-3
J: TRBJ1-1
size: -
D: TRBD1
DNA: TGTGCCATCAGCCTCACAGGGGGGACTGAAGCTTTCTTT
CDR3: CAISLTGGTEAFF

V: TRBV9
J: TRBJ2-1
size: once
D: -
DNA: TGTGCCAGCAGCGTACTTTGGACCCAAGGCAATGAGCAGTTCTTC
CDR3: CASSVLWTQGNEQFF

V: TRBV5-1
J: TRBJ1-1
size: few
D: -
DNA: TGCGCCAGCAGATATGAGGGTAGGGCTGAAGCTTTCTTT
CDR3: CASRYEGRAEAFF

V: TRBV7-9
J: TRBJ1-1
size: few
D: TRBD1
DNA: TGTGCCAGCAGCTTTAGGACAGGGAACACTGAAGCTTTCTTT
CDR3: CASSFRTGNTEAFF

V: TRBV6-1
J: TRBJ1-1
size: -
D: -
DNA: TGTGCCAGCAGTGAAATGGACAGACACACTGAAGCTTTCTTT
CDR3: CASSEMDRHTEAFF

V: TRBV7-2
J: TRBJ2-2
size: many
D: TRBD1
DNA: TGTGCCAGCAGCTTTGGACAGGGGGCTACCGGGGAGCTGTTTTTT
CDR3: CASSFGQGATGELFF

V: TRBV19
J: TRBJ1-3
size: many
D: -
DNA: TGTGCCAGTACTACCTTCAACAGGAACTCTGGAAACACCATATATTTT
CDR3: CASTTFNRNSGNTIYF

V: TRBV18
J: TRBJ2-1
size: few
D: -
DNA: TGTGCCAGCTCACTTGCCGTCCGGGATGAGCAGTTCTTC
CDR3: CASSLAVRDEQFF

V: TRBV7-2
J: TRBJ1-1
size: -
D: -
DNA: TGTGCCAGCAGCTTTCGGGACCCCGTCGTCGCTTTCTTT
CDR3: CASSFRDPVVAFF

V: TRBV11-1
J: TRBJ2-1
size: -
D: -
DNA: TGTGCCAGCAGCCCAGGGTCTGGGAAAGGTGAGCAGTTCTTC
CDR3: CASSPGSGKGEQFF

V: TRBV5-1
J: TRBJ2-7
size: -
D: -
DNA: TGCGCCAGCAGCTCGCATTTCCCCTACGAGCAGTACTTC
CDR3: CASSSHFPYEQYF

V: TRBV7-3
J: TRBJ2-2
size: few
D: TRBD2
DNA: TGTGCCAGCAGCGACGGACGAGGGACTACCAACACCGGGGAGCTGTTTTTT
CDR3: CASSDGRGTTNTGELFF

V: TRBV6-1
J: TRBJ1-2
size: few
D: TRBD1
DNA: TGTGCCAGCAGTGAAGCCGTATCCAGGGGGCTTAACTATGGCTACACCTTC
CDR3: CASSEAVSRGLNYGYTF

V: TRBV21-1
J: TRBJ2-5
size: many
D: -
DNA: TGTGCCAGCAGCCCCAGGGTCCAAGAGACCCAGTACTTC
CDR3: CASSPRVQETQYF

V: TRBV11-3
J: TRBJ2-3
size: few
D: -
DNA: TGTGCCAGCAGCTTAGGTCTGTCCTCGTCTAGCACAGATACGCAGTATTTT
CDR3: CASSLGLSSSSTDTQYF

V: TRBV7-9
J: TRBJ2-7
size: -
D: TRBD1
DNA: TGTGCCAGCAGACGGGACAGGGATCCCGAGCAGTACTTC
CDR3: CASRRDRDPEQYF

V: TRBV5-6
J: TRBJ2-3
size: -
D: -
DNA: TGTGCCAGCACCTCTTGGGGGACAGATACGCAGTATTTT
CDR3: CASTSWGTDTQYF

V: TRBV7-2
J: TRBJ2-3
size: few
D: -
DNA: TGTGCCAGCGGGACCGCTATCCCTAGCACAGATACGCAGTATTTT
CDR3: CASGTAIPSTDTQYF

V: TRBV4-1
J: TRBJ1-5
size: -
D: TRBD1
DNA: TGCGCCAGCAGCCAACCCGGACAGGGAGGGGGTCAGCCCCAGCATTTT
CDR3: CASSQPGQGGGQPQHF

V: TRBV18
J: TRBJ2-7
size: -
D: -
DNA: TGTGCCAGCTCACCACCCCTCGGGGGCACCTACGAGCAGTACTTC
CDR3: CASSPPLGGTYEQYF

V: TRBV7-2
J: TRBJ1-1
size: few
D: TRBD1
DNA: TGTGCCAGCAGCGAAAGACAGGGGGCGAACACTGAAGCTTTCTTT
CDR3: CASSERQGANTEAFF

V: TRBV10-2
J: TRBJ2-1
size: -
D: -
DNA: TGCGCCAGCAGCAACTGGGGCCCTGAGCAGTTCTTC
CDR3: CASSNWGPEQFF

V: TRBV20-1
J: TRBJ2-3
size: -
D: -
DNA: TGCAGTGCTAGAGCGGGGCGGGGTGACACAGATACGCAGTATTTT
CDR3: CSARAGRGDTDTQYF

V: TRBV18
J: TRBJ1-3
size: few
D: -
DNA: TGTGCCAGCTCACCCTGGGTGGCAGGGAACACTGGAAACACCATATATTTT
CDR3: CASSPWVAGNTGNTIYF

V: TRBV7-9
J: TRBJ2-7
size: -
D: -
DNA: TGTGCCAGCAGCCCCCCAGGTTCCGAGCAGTACTTC
CDR3: CASSPPGSEQYF

V: TRBV4-1
J: TRBJ1-5
size: few
D: TRBD1
DNA: TGCGCCAGCAGCCAAGATAGTGGGACAGGGGGTCAGCCCCAGCATTTT
CDR3: CASSQDSGTGGQPQHF

V: TRBV3-1
J: TRBJ2-1
size: few
D: TRBD1
DNA: TGTGCCAGCAGCCACCCATCCGGGACAGGGACCTACAATGAGCAGTTCTTC
CDR3: CASSHPSGTGTYNEQFF

V: TRBV7-2
J: TRBJ2-1
size: few
D: TRBD1
DNA: TGTGCCAGCAGCTTCGGGACAGGGGGGAAGCAGTTCTTC
CDR3: CASSFGTGGKQFF

V: TRBV28
J: TRBJ2-6
size: few
D: -
DNA: TGTGCCAGCCTTGGCTCTGGGGCCAACGTCCTGACTTTC
CDR3: CASLGSGANVLTF

V: TRBV11-2
J: TRBJ2-3
size: -
D: TRBD1
DNA: TGTGCCAGCCTTGATCTACAGGGGGATACGCAGTATTTT
CDR3: CASLDLQGDTQYF

V: TRBV7-9
J: TRBJ2-3
size: few
D: TRBD1
DNA: TGTGCCAGCAGCTTCCCCCGGGACAGGACCACAGATACGCAGTATTTT
CDR3: CASSFPRDRTTDTQYF

V: TRBV5-1
J: TRBJ1-6
size: few
D: TRBD1
DNA: TGCGCCACCAAGCAGGGGGGAGCAAGGGATAATTCACCCCTCCACTTT
CDR3: CATKQGGARDNSPLHF

V: TRBV7-2
J: TRBJ1-3
size: -
D: -
DNA: TGTGCCAGCAGCTCGAGGAGCCTCTCTGGAAACACCATATATTTT
CDR3: CASSSRSLSGNTIYF

V: TRBV5-1
J: TRBJ2-5
size: few
D: -
DNA: TGCGCCAGCAGGACAAACCAAGAGACCCAGTACTTC
CDR3: CASRTNQETQYF

V: TRBV20-1
J: TRBJ2-5
size: few
D: -
DNA: TGCAGTGCCAGCGGGACAGAAGAGACCCAGTACTTC
CDR3: CSASGTEETQYF

V: TRBV19
J: TRBJ1-5
size: few
D: -
DNA: TGTGCCAGTAGCAGCCTACAGCTTTCGGGCAATCAGCCCCAGCATTTT
CDR3: CASSSLQLSGNQPQHF

V: TRBV5-1
J: TRBJ2-2
size: many
D: -
DNA: TGCGCCAGCAGCTCACAGGGAACCGGGGAGCTGTTTTTT
CDR3: CASSSQGTGELFF

V: TRBV29-1
J: TRBJ2-5
size: -
D: -
DNA: TGCAGCGTCCAGGGGTGGCAAGAGACCCAGTACTTC
CDR3: CSVQGWQETQYF

V: TRBV4-1
J: TRBJ2-7
size: -
D: TRBD1
DNA: TGCGCCAGCAGCCATCATCCCCCCCCGGTACTAGACAGGGGGCTAGGAGAGCAGTACTTC
CDR3: CASSHHPPPVLDRGLGEQYF

V: TRBV12-3/TRBV12-4
J: TRBJ2-2
size: -
D: -
DNA: TGTGCCAGCAACCCCGGGGCATACACCGGGGAGCTGTTTTTT
CDR3: CASNPGAYTGELFF

V: TRBV7-8
J: TRBJ2-2
size: few
D: -
DNA: TGTGCCGAACGGGGGCCGTATACCGGGGAGCTGTTTTTT
CDR3: CAERGPYTGELFF

V: TRBV7-2
J: TRBJ2-1
size: few
D: TRBD2
DNA: TGTGCCAGCAGTAGCGGGACTAGCGGGCTTATTGAGCAGTTCTTC
CDR3: CASSSGTSGLIEQFF